What follows are 20 T cell receptor beta chains derived from one specimen sequenced in a study of Graves' ophthalmopathy and Graves' hyperthyroidism. Amplifying from RNA transcripts, the study obtained TCR beta CDR3 regions. The workflow started with a first-round RT-PCR run with HTBI primers and then moved on to a second-round multiplex PCR. TCRdb fed the multiplex PCR reads into MiXCR, producing one record per CDR3 protein. The sample has about 1.1 million distinct CDR3 sequences; 35% to 45% are singletons. Material: peripheral blood or thyroid tissue (not recorded which). Every receptor here comes from an adult man with Graves' hyperthyroidism.

This clonotype was seen only a few times. The chain recombines TRBV3-1 with TRBJ1-1, with TRBD1 as a possible D gene (6 bases). V was cut by 0 bases and J by 6 bases, with 11 bases left in between. Germline CDR1 is LGHDT and CDR2 is YNNKEL (reference sequence). This CDR3 comprises 14 residues. In DNA, the CDR3 is TGTGCCAGCAGCCAAGATGACGCAGGGGCTGAAGCTTTCTTT. Its translation: CASSQDDAGAEAFF.

Comment on this clonotype: One end of the junction does not line up with germline, which may come from a read error. This chain uses TRBV10-3 with TRBJ2-2, with 9 bases matching TRBD1. CDR3 size: 16 residues. Germline-derived CDR1 and CDR2 are ENHRY and SYGVKD. CDR3 amino acids: CASSEGAGTGSGELFF. The CDR3 region has the DNA TGTGCCAGCAGTGAAGGGGCCGGGACAGGGTCCGGGGAGCTGTTTTTT.

With respect to this clonotype: A single base separates this from a much larger clone, so it may be a read error. This chain links TRBV15 with TRBJ2-7; a possible D gene is TRBD1 (5 bases). This CDR3 is built from 13 residues. Germline V gene data show CDR1 as LNHNV and CDR2 as YYDKDF (reference sequence). CDR3 protein: CASSPDSTGEQYF. In nucleotides, the CDR3 is TGTGCCAGCAGCCCCGACAGTACTGGAGAGCAGTACTTC.

In regard to this clonotype: At one of its ends the junction is not consistent with the germline gene, which may arise from a read error. The genes are TRBV7-3 and TRBJ2-5; possible D gene TRBD1, 6 bases. CDR1 and CDR2 from the germline V gene are SGHTA and FQGTGA. The CDR3 runs 16 residues. CDR3 region: CASSQDTGNLGETQYF. The CDR3 DNA reads as TGCGCCAGCAGCCAGGACACAGGGAATTTAGGAGAGACCCAGTACTTC.

This clonotype was counted a few times. Compared with germline, one end of the junction differs, possibly owing to a read error. J is TRBJ2-7 and V is TRBV5-1, with D tentatively TRBD2 (6 bases). The CDR3 extends over 14 amino acids. The V gene's germline CDR1 is SGHRS and CDR2 YFSETQ. CDR3 sequence: CAGSREQGGYEQYF. The CDR3 bases are TGCGCCGGCAGTAGGGAGCAGGGAGGCTACGAGCAGTACTTC.

The V and J genes are TRBV29-1 and TRBJ1-5; D may be TRBD1 (5 bases). There are 17 residues in the CDR3. Trimming left V 7 bases short and J 1 base short, with 23 bases between. Germline loops: CDR1 SQVTM, CDR2 ANQGSEA. The CDR3 DNA follows: TGCAGCGCCGTGGACATCGGTAGGGTTACAAGCAATCAGCCCCAGCATTTT. It encodes CSAVDIGRVTSNQPQHF.

V gene TRBV7-9 combines with J gene TRBJ2-7; 7 nucleotides line up with TRBD1. Germline CDR1 is SEHNR and CDR2 is FQNEAQ (reference sequence). The CDR3 contains 12 residues. V gave up 6 bases and J gave up 6 bases; unmatched junction bases: 5. The CDR3 coding sequence is TGTGCCAGCAGTGGACAGGACTGCGAGCAGTACTTC. Protein sequence: CASSGQDCEQYF.

This clonotype has just a few counts. This chain joins TRBV5-8 and TRBJ1-4, with TRBD1 as a possible D gene (5 bases). With 0 bases removed from V and 10 bases from J, the gap between germline ends came to 16 bases. The CDR3 has 15 amino acids. Germline V gene sequence: CDR1 SGHTS, CDR2 YDEGEE. For the CDR3, the DNA is TGTGCCAGCAGCTTGGAAGAGGCGAGGGGTGGAAAACTGTTTTTT. This encodes CASSLEEARGGKLFF.

This chain links TRBV9 with TRBJ2-1; D gene ambiguous. V was shortened by 0 bases and J by 8 bases, with 9 bases between the two germline ends. The CDR3 is 13 residues long. CDR1 and CDR2 (germline): SGDLS, YYNGEE. The CDR3 loop is CASSVDPQDEQFF. The CDR3 nucleotides are TGTGCCAGCAGCGTAGACCCCCAGGATGAGCAGTTCTTC. Full variable domain (remainder filled in from reference TRBV9 and TRBJ2-1): DSGVTQTPKHLITATGQRVTLRCSPRSGDLSVYWYQQSLDQGLQFLIQYYNGEERAKGNILERFSAQQFPDLHSELNLSSLELGDSALYFCASSVDPQDEQFFGPGTRLTVL.

The chain is built from TRBV7-9 and TRBJ2-7, with TRBD1 identical over 9 bases. The CDR3 consists of 18 residues. V shed 1 base, J shed 3 bases, and the junction held 13 bases outside the gene matches. Germline loops: CDR1 SEHNR, CDR2 FQNEAQ (reference sequence). CDR3 protein: CASSLEGQGNRFGYEQYF. The CDR3 bases are TGTGCCAGCAGCTTAGAAGGACAGGGGAACCGATTCGGCTACGAGCAGTACTTC.

This sequence joins TRBV29-1 and TRBJ1-2, with D tentatively TRBD1 (5 bases). CDR3 length: 13 amino acids. V shed 3 bases and J shed 8 bases, with 16 bases lying between them. The germline V gene has CDR1 SQVTM and CDR2 ANQGSEA. The CDR3 is CSVEGPQVYGYTF. In nucleotides, the CDR3 is TGCAGCGTTGAGGGACCCCAGGTGTACGGCTACACCTTC.

This clonotype was seen ten or more times. The rearrangement links TRBV7-8 to TRBJ2-6; D is unclear. CDR1 and CDR2 (germline): SGHVS, FQNEAQ. The CDR3 totals 15 residues. V lost 4 bases and J lost 12, with 19 bases in between. CDR3 sequence: CASSSPGQALSVLTF. CDR3 nucleotide sequence: TGTGCCAGCAGCTCCCCAGGTCAAGCACTTAGCGTCCTGACTTTC.

This chain joins TRBV20-1 and TRBJ2-7, with 9 bases that match TRBD1. V trimming: 5 bases; J trimming: 3 bases; junction bases outside the gene matches: 14. Germline assignment: CDR1 DFQATT and CDR2 SNEGSKA (reference sequence). CDR3 size: 16 residues. The CDR3 region has the DNA TGCAGTGCTCCTAGGGGGACAGGGTTGGCTGGCTACGAGCAGTACTTC. Its protein product is CSAPRGTGLAGYEQYF.

To note about this clonotype: Sequence at one end of the junction differs from germline and may be a read error. The chain uses TRBV7-2 and TRBJ2-5; D uncertain. Germline CDR1 reads SGHTA; CDR2 reads FQGNSA. The CDR3 contains 13 residues. CDR3 in DNA: TGTGCCGGCAGCTTGGTACAGCAAGAGACCCAGTACTTC. Encoded protein: CAGSLVQQETQYF.

This chain uses TRBV4-3 with TRBJ1-2, with no clear D. This CDR3 is built from 14 residues. Germline V gives CDR1 LGHNA, CDR2 YSLEER. V lost 0 bases, J lost 4 bases, and 9 bases lay in between. CDR3 DNA: TGCGCCAGCAGCCAAGACGGAGCTTCCTATGGCTACACCTTC. This codes for CASSQDGASYGYTF.

This clonotype was seen a few times. The J gene is TRBJ1-4, the V gene TRBV15, with D maybe TRBD1 (6 bases). This CDR3 spans 14 amino acids. Trimming cost V 1 base and J 7 bases, with 10 bases left between them. Germline loops: CDR1 LNHNV, CDR2 YYDKDF (reference sequence). The CDR3 DNA reads as TGTGCCACCAGCAGAGGAGGGGGGACTGAAAAACTGTTTTTT. It is translated as CATSRGGGTEKLFF.

This sequence joins TRBV6-1 and TRBJ2-7; D gene unclear. Trimming pared 6 bases from V and 2 bases from J, leaving 14 bases between. The CDR3 loop spans 14 amino acids. CDR1 and CDR2 from the germline V gene are MNHNS and SASEGT. In nucleotides, the CDR3 is TGTGCCAGCAGCCACAGCGAACAACCCTACGAGCAGTACTTC. Translating it yields CASSHSEQPYEQYF.

As for this clonotype: A much larger clonotype is one base distant, so this may be a read error. The rearrangement links TRBV19 to TRBJ1-1; D is ambiguous. The germline V gene has CDR1 LNHDA and CDR2 SQIVND (reference sequence). This CDR3 contains 14 residues. V lost 5 bases to trimming and J lost 0 bases, with 10 bases between them. The CDR3 region has the DNA TGTGCCAGTAGTTTCGACGGGGTGAACACTGAAGCTTTCTTT. Encoded protein: CASSFDGVNTEAFF. Looking up the rest from reference TRBV19 and TRBJ1-1 gives the full variable domain: DGGITQSPKYLFRKEGQNVTLSCEQNLNHDAMYWYRQDPGQGLRLIYYSQIVNDFQKGDIAEGYSVSREKKESFPLTVTSAQKNPTAFYLCASSFDGVNTEAFFGQGTRLTVV.

The chain employs TRBV28 and TRBJ1-5; possible D gene TRBD1, 5 bases. V was cut by 6 bases and J by 2 bases, with 11 bases left in between. The CDR3 is 14 amino acids. Germline loops: CDR1 MDHEN, CDR2 SYDVKM. The CDR3: CASRPPGRNQPQHF. As DNA, the CDR3 is TGTGCCAGCAGACCTCCGGGACGCAATCAGCCCCAGCATTTT.

The chain carries TRBV11-2 and TRBJ2-7; D could derive from TRBD1 or TRBD2 (6 bases each). V was trimmed by 2 bases and J by 2 bases, leaving 13 bases between them. Germline-derived CDR1 and CDR2 are SGHAT and FQNNGV. CDR3 length: 15 residues. The CDR3 loop is CASSLIRGLPYEQYF. The CDR3 DNA sequence: TGTGCCAGCAGCTTAATCAGGGGACTCCCCTACGAGCAGTACTTC. Full variable domain (rest looked up from reference TRBV11-2 and TRBJ2-7): EAGVAQSPRYKIIEKRQSVAFWCNPISGHATLYWYQQILGQGPKLLIQFQNNGVVDDSQLPKDRFSAERLKGVDSTLKIQPAKLEDSAVYLCASSLIRGLPYEQYFGPGTRLTVT.